The 32 T cell receptor beta chains given below trace back to one sample, sequenced in a study of cytomegalovirus exposure and HLA in healthy donors. The study ran its PCR with 60 Vbeta and 13 Jbeta primers. TCRdb keeps only in-frame clones here, not all; method: immunoSEQ multiplex PCR. The table includes approximately 81,000 clones, 70% to 80% detected once. Sequencing used PBMCs. These receptors all stem from a man in his fifties or sixties in good health and CMV-seropositive.

The genes are TRBV18 and TRBJ2-5; D is possibly TRBD2 (5 bases). The end of the DNA aligns better with TRBJ2-7, so the J call may be wrong. The CDR3 runs to 15 residues. The germline CDR1 and CDR2 sequences are KGHSH and LQKENI. The CDR3 coding sequence is TGTGCCAGCTCACGGGTTCCCGGGGAAGCCTACGAGCAGTACTTC. This codes for CASSRVPGEAYEQYF.

This rearrangement joins TRBV7-6 to TRBJ2-2, with 10 nucleotides matching TRBD2. Germline V gene sequence: CDR1 SGHVS, CDR2 FNYEAQ. This CDR3 is 15 amino acids long. J gave up 3 bases and V 5 bases, and 3 bases lay outside the gene matches. In nucleotides, the CDR3 is TGTGCCAGCAGCCGGCTAGCGGGAGACACCGGGGAGCTGTTTTTT. This codes for CASSRLAGDTGELFF.

This rearrangement joins TRBV14 to TRBJ1-3; TRBD1 is a possible D gene (5 bases). The CDR3 has 17 amino acids. Germline V gives CDR1 SGHDN, CDR2 FVKESK. V was pared by 4 bases and J by 0 bases, with 16 bases between. CDR3 DNA sequence: TGTGCCAGCAGCCGAACCCAGGGCTGGTTCTCTGGAAACACCATATATTTT. Translating it yields CASSRTQGWFSGNTIYF.

The count of this clone is one. The rearrangement joins TRBV6-1 to TRBJ1-5; 8 positions agree with TRBD1. This CDR3 has 15 residues. Losses at the gene ends were 2 bases for V and 2 bases for J; bases not matched to a gene: 2. The germline V gene has CDR1 MNHNS and CDR2 SASEGT. The CDR3 coding sequence is TGTGCCAGCAGTGAACAGACAGGGGGCAATCAGCCCCAGCATTTT. This translates into CASSEQTGGNQPQHF.

This chain connects TRBV2 to TRBJ1-2; 8 positions agree with TRBD1. J lost 4 bases, V lost 8 bases, and 15 bases had no gene match. CDR3 length: 16 residues. Germline assignment: CDR1 SNHLY and CDR2 FYNNEI. CDR3 sequence reads: CASLLGQGVISYGYTF. The CDR3 bases are TGTGCCAGCCTACTCGGACAGGGCGTCATCAGCTATGGCTACACCTTC.

Comments on this clone: Other nucleotide sequences from this sample produce the same CDR3. The genes are TRBV11-2 and TRBJ2-5; 10 bases are a match to TRBD1. This CDR3 spans 16 amino acids. The germline V gene encodes CDR1 SGHAT and CDR2 FQNNGV. With V trimmed by 5 bases and J by 5 bases, 11 bases remained unmatched. In DNA, the CDR3 is TGTGCCAGCAGCAGACTTTGGACAGGGGGGCAGGAGACCCAGTACTTC. It yields the protein CASSRLWTGGQETQYF.

The count of this clone is one. The chain carries TRBV7-8 and TRBJ2-3, with 13 bases matching TRBD2. The CDR3 is 19 residues long. Germline CDR1 is SGHVS and CDR2 is FQNEAQ. After removal of 1 base from V and 4 bases from J, the junction contained 11 bases not matched to a gene. CDR3 residues: CASSLVDLGLAGDSDTQYF. The CDR3 DNA sequence: TGTGCCAGCAGCTTAGTAGATCTAGGACTAGCGGGAGATTCAGATACGCAGTATTTT.

The V gene is TRBV11-3, the J gene TRBJ1-2, with TRBD1 as a possible D gene (6 bases). CDR3 size: 13 residues. Trimming removed 5 bases at V and 4 bases at J, with 11 bases between. From germline, CDR1 is SGHNT and CDR2 YENEEA. CDR3 coding DNA: TGTGCCAGCAGCCAGGCAGGGGCCTATGGCTACACCTTC. It encodes CASSQAGAYGYTF.

The rearrangement uses TRBV19 and TRBJ2-1; no definite D call. CDR1 is LNHDA and CDR2 is SQIVND in the germline V gene (reference sequence). The CDR3 is 10 amino acids. The V and J ends lost 11 bases and 15 bases respectively, with 17 bases between them. CDR3 loop: CAPEGPRRFF. The CDR3 DNA is TGTGCCCCCGAAGGCCCCAGGCGGTTCTTC.

This clone was seen a few times. J is TRBJ2-1 and V is TRBV30; 11 positions match TRBD2. The CDR3 spans 12 residues. Germline CDR1 and CDR2: GTSNPN and SVGIG (reference sequence). J gave up 12 bases and V 1 base, and 2 bases lay outside the gene matches. The CDR3: CAWSDLAGGQFF. The CDR3 DNA reads as TGTGCCTGGAGTGACCTAGCGGGAGGGCAGTTCTTC.

The V and J genes are TRBV28 and TRBJ1-2; possibly TRBD1 for D (6 bases). The V and J ends lost 7 bases and 7 bases respectively, with 10 bases between them. Germline loops: CDR1 MDHEN, CDR2 SYDVKM. This CDR3 is built from 11 residues. Here the CDR3 reads CASKNRAGYTF. The CDR3 DNA reads as TGTGCCAGCAAGAACAGGGCTGGCTACACCTTC.

J is TRBJ2-3 and V is TRBV9, with 11 bases identical to TRBD2. The V gene end was trimmed by 0 bases and the J gene end by 6 bases; junction bases not matched to a gene: 3. The CDR3 extends over 15 amino acids. Germline values: CDR1 SGDLS, CDR2 YYNGEE. CDR3: CASSVGTSGSDTQYF. For the CDR3, the DNA is TGTGCCAGCAGCGTAGGTACTAGCGGGAGCGATACGCAGTATTTT.

The rearrangement links TRBV11-3 to TRBJ2-7; 13 bases align to TRBD2. The CDR3 runs 17 residues. Looked up from germline, CDR1 is SGHNT and CDR2 is YENEEA. Trimming took 4 bases from V and 3 from J; bases not matched to a gene: 9. CDR3 nucleotide sequence: TGTGCCAGCAGCTCACTAGCGGGAGGGTCCCACGTCTACGAGCAGTACTTC. Protein: CASSSLAGGSHVYEQYF.

This chain uses TRBV5-8 with TRBJ1-2; 7 positions match TRBD1. Germline V gives CDR1 SGHTS, CDR2 YDEGEE. Losses at the gene ends were 6 bases for V and 1 base for J; bases not matched to a gene: 6. The CDR3 length is 14 residues. The CDR3 protein is CASTPTGYNYGYTF. The CDR3 nucleotides are TGTGCCAGCACCCCGACAGGGTATAACTATGGCTACACCTTC.

This chain connects TRBV27 to TRBJ2-3, with 8 positions matching TRBD2. Germline loops: CDR1 MNHEY, CDR2 SMNVEV (reference sequence). This CDR3 has 15 amino acids. With 4 bases clipped from V and 2 bases from J, the junction kept 5 bases outside the gene matches. The CDR3 region is CASSSIAGFTDTQYF. As DNA, the CDR3 is TGTGCCAGCAGTTCCATAGCGGGGTTCACAGATACGCAGTATTTT.

By its share, this clone is medium-sized. The chain has TRBV18 and TRBJ1-1, with 10 bases lining up with TRBD1. Germline assignment: CDR1 KGHSH and CDR2 LQKENI. The CDR3 runs to 14 residues. With 5 bases clipped from V and 7 bases from J, the junction kept 7 bases outside the gene matches. CDR3 sequence: CASSETTGGIEAFF. CDR3 nucleotides: TGTGCCAGCTCAGAAACGACAGGGGGCATTGAAGCTTTCTTT.

The rearrangement uses TRBV27 and TRBJ2-2; tentative D call: TRBD2 (6 bases). Between the trimmed V and J ends, which lost 6 bases and 0 bases, there was a span of 8 bases. Germline V gives CDR1 MNHEY, CDR2 SMNVEV (reference sequence). The CDR3 totals 14 residues. The chain's CDR3 is CASRPGANTGELFF. DNA of the CDR3: TGTGCCAGCAGGCCGGGAGCGAACACCGGGGAGCTGTTTTTT.

This clone was recorded only once. V and J are TRBV5-1 and TRBJ2-7, with 7 bases lining up with TRBD2. V shed 1 base and J 6 bases; nucleotides not matched to a gene: 7. CDR1 and CDR2 from the germline V gene are SGHRS and YFSETQ. The CDR3 runs 14 residues. The CDR3 sequence: CASSLFREEGEQYF. The CDR3 DNA reads TGCGCCAGCAGCTTGTTCCGGGAGGAAGGCGAGCAGTACTTC. The full variable domain, in which reference TRBV5-1 and TRBJ2-7 provide the parts outside the CDR3, is KAGVTQTPRYLIKTRGQQVTLSCSPISGHRSVSWYQQTPGQGLQFLFEYFSETQRNKGNFPGRFSGRQFSNSRSEMNVSTLELGDSALYLCASSLFREEGEQYFGPGTRLTVT.

The chain employs TRBV30 and TRBJ2-7, with 8 bases lining up with TRBD1. Per the germline V gene, CDR1 is GTSNPN and CDR2 is SVGIG (reference sequence). There are 13 residues in the CDR3. J lost 4 bases, V lost 4 bases, and 6 bases had no gene match. The CDR3 DNA follows: TGTGCCTGGAATATCCAGGGGGCATACGAGCAGTACTTC. Its protein product is CAWNIQGAYEQYF. The complete variable domain, with remaining parts taken from reference TRBV30 and TRBJ2-7, reads SQTIHQWPATLVQPVGSPLSLECTVEGTSNPNLYWYRQAAGRGLQLLFYSVGIGQISSEVPQNLSASRPQDRQFILSSKKLLLSDSGFYLCAWNIQGAYEQYFGPGTRLTVT.

The chain joins TRBV4-2 to TRBJ2-7, with a weak D call TRBD2 (6 bases). Trimming pared 8 bases from V and 2 bases from J, leaving 10 bases between. CDR3 length: 12 amino acids. Germline V gene lookup returns CDR1 LGHNA and CDR2 YNFKEQ. CDR3 in DNA: TGTGCCAGCTGGGGACTCCCCTACGAGCAGTACTTC. This encodes CASWGLPYEQYF.

The CDR3 DNA reads TGCAGCGTTGAACCCGGGCTCGGGACTAGCGGGAGGTTCAATGAGCAGTTCTTC. Amino acids: CSVEPGLGTSGRFNEQFF. The chain links TRBV29-1 to TRBJ2-1; 15 bases are shared with TRBD2. The CDR3 totals 18 residues. V lost 2 bases, J lost 6 bases, and 11 bases stayed unmatched. Germline-derived CDR1 and CDR2 are SQVTM and ANQGSEA.

This chain uses TRBV6-4 with TRBJ2-2; D unclear. Trimming took 0 bases from V and 1 from J, leaving 12 bases between them. The CDR3 sequence is 17 residues long. Germline assignment: CDR1 MRHNA and CDR2 SNTAGT. CDR3 bases: TGTGCCAGCAGTGACTCGACTGGCGCCTGGAACACCGGGGAGCTGTTTTTT. Its protein is CASSDSTGAWNTGELFF.

About this clone itself: An end of the junction differs from the germline gene, which may be a read error. This sequence joins TRBV10-3 and TRBJ1-1, with unresolved D. The CDR3 length is 14 residues. Germline V gene data show CDR1 as ENHRY and CDR2 as SYGVKD. Here the CDR3 reads CASSYSLTRPEAFF. The DNA of the CDR3 is TGTGCCAGCAGTTACTCCCTGACACGCCCTGAAGCTTTCTTT.

V gene TRBV7-8 combines with J gene TRBJ2-2; 9 bases are shared with TRBD2. From germline, CDR1 is SGHVS and CDR2 FQNEAQ. Trimming cost V 1 base and J 5 bases; bases outside gene matches: 5. There are 16 residues in the CDR3. The CDR3 spells CASSLGLAALTGELFF. In DNA form, the CDR3 reads TGTGCCAGCAGCTTAGGACTAGCGGCCCTTACCGGGGAGCTGTTTTTT.

This clone was picked up a small number of times. This chain joins TRBV19 and TRBJ2-4; TRBD2 aligns across 7 bases. Germline V gives CDR1 LNHDA, CDR2 SQIVND (reference sequence). V shed 4 bases and J 8 bases; nucleotides not matched to a gene: 8. The CDR3 is 14 amino acids. CDR3 nucleotide sequence: TGTGCCAGTAGTACCAGGGACTATTTGGACATTCAGTACTTC. Translating it yields CASSTRDYLDIQYF.

This clone was detected only a few times. The junction departs from the called germline gene at one end, perhaps through a read error. The chain uses TRBV7-2 and TRBJ2-3, with D perhaps TRBD2 (6 bases). The CDR3 totals 13 residues. Germline values: CDR1 SGHTA, CDR2 FQGNSA. The CDR3 coding sequence is TGTGCCAGCAGCCTAACTAGCAAAGATACGCAGTATTTT. It yields the protein CASSLTSKDTQYF.

This chain connects TRBV19 to TRBJ2-1; 9 nucleotides match TRBD2. The CDR3 sequence is 16 residues long. Germline assignment: CDR1 LNHDA and CDR2 SQIVND (reference sequence). V was pared by 7 bases and J by 7 bases, with 14 bases of the junction left unmatched. The CDR3 region is CASTPAGGLTRNEQFF. In nucleotides, the CDR3 is TGTGCCAGTACCCCAGCGGGAGGCCTTACCAGGAATGAGCAGTTCTTC.

The chain combines TRBV21-1 with TRBJ2-7; TRBD1, the table's D call, was not compared with the DNA. TRBV21-1 is classified as a pseudogene. This CDR3 is built from 15 residues. CDR3 loop: CASSAPGQGPVVQYF. The DNA for the CDR3 is TGTGCCAGCAGCGCGCCGGGACAGGGTCCTGTCGTGCAGTACTTC.

This chain connects TRBV5-4 to TRBJ1-2, with TRBD1 matching 12 bases. In germline, CDR1 is SGHNT, CDR2 YYREEE (reference sequence). J lost 3 bases, V lost 4 bases, and 4 bases had no gene match. The CDR3 runs to 15 residues. The CDR3 sequence: CASSPGTGGDYGYTF. CDR3 DNA: TGTGCCAGCAGCCCCGGGACAGGGGGCGACTATGGCTACACCTTC.

The DNA of the CDR3 is TGTGCCAGTAACGTCGGCAGGGGATTAACTAATGAGCAGTTCTTC. Translating it yields CASNVGRGLTNEQFF. This chain joins TRBV19 and TRBJ2-1; TRBD1 might be the D (6 bases). Germline assignment: CDR1 LNHDA and CDR2 SQIVND (reference sequence). The CDR3 loop spans 15 amino acids. Trimming left V 7 bases short and J 7 bases short, with 20 bases between.

The chain combines TRBV19 with TRBJ2-1; tentative D call: TRBD2 (6 bases). Germline V gene lookup returns CDR1 LNHDA and CDR2 SQIVND (reference sequence). CDR3 size: 16 residues. V was clipped by 4 bases and J by 0 bases, with 13 bases between them. Here the CDR3 DNA reads TGTGCCAGTAGTACCTTAGCGGATAGCTCCTACAATGAGCAGTTCTTC. Translated, it gives CASSTLADSSYNEQFF. Supplemented by reference TRBV19 and TRBJ2-1, the full variable domain reads DGGITQSPKYLFRKEGQNVTLSCEQNLNHDAMYWYRQDPGQGLRLIYYSQIVNDFQKGDIAEGYSVSREKKESFPLTVTSAQKNPTAFYLCASSTLADSSYNEQFFGPGTRLTVL.

This rearrangement joins TRBV15 to TRBJ2-6, with D unresolved. The CDR3 is made up of 15 amino acids. Germline CDR1 is LNHNV and CDR2 is YYDKDF (reference sequence). Trimming took off 4 bases at V and 4 bases at J, with 11 bases between the two ends. CDR3 residues: CATSKELSGANVLTF. In nucleotides, the CDR3 is TGTGCCACCAGCAAAGAACTATCCGGGGCCAACGTCCTGACTTTC.